This TCR beta chain was sequenced for a study of control samples from healthy donors and cancer patients. V dropped 4 bases and J dropped 2 bases, with 11 bases sitting between them. The germline gives CDR1 GTSNPN, CDR2 SVGIG (reference sequence). There are 13 residues in the CDR3. Only in-frame clones appear in the TCRdb table, and some are missing; sequencing was by immunoSEQ multiplex PCR. The sample lists 55,000 to 90,000 clones, over 70% occurring once. This sequence was found in a man aged 50 to 59 in good health. The chain has TRBV30 and TRBJ2-5; TRBD2 is a possible D gene (5 bases). The sample was blood. CDR3 nucleotides: TGTGCCTGGATGAGTAGCGCTCAAGAGACCCAGTACTTC. This sequence encodes CAWMSSAQETQYF.